Below, 4 T cell receptor beta chains from the same sample are listed, as sequenced in a study of cytomegalovirus exposure and HLA in healthy donors. Use of 60 Vbeta and 13 Jbeta primers characterized the PCR. Libraries were prepared by immunoSEQ multiplex PCR; TCRdb keeps only in-frame clonotypes and omits some of them. The table records about 180,000 clones, 75% to 85% of them present only once. Sequencing was carried out using PBMCs. All receptors come from a man younger than 35 in good health and CMV-seronegative.

V and J are TRBV19 and TRBJ1-1; D not certain. Trimming removed 10 bases from V and 11 bases from J, with 17 bases in between. The germline V gene has CDR1 LNHDA and CDR2 SQIVND (reference sequence). This CDR3 spans 11 amino acids. CDR3 nucleotides: TGTGCCACCCTTAGAGGGAGCTTTGCTTTCTTT. Translating it yields CATLRGSFAFF.

This rearrangement joins TRBV4-1 to TRBJ2-1; 13 nucleotides align to TRBD2. Germline CDR1 reads MGHRA; CDR2 reads YSYEKL. This CDR3 comprises 18 residues. J gave up 5 bases and V 3 bases, and 10 bases lay outside the gene matches. The CDR3 nucleotides read TGCGCCAGCAGCCACCTGACTAGCGGGGGGCCCGCCGACAATGAGCAGTTCTTC. As protein: CASSHLTSGGPADNEQFF.

This chain joins TRBV9 and TRBJ2-7, with 8 bases lining up with TRBD2. J lost 2 bases, V lost 0 bases, and 4 bases had no gene match. The CDR3 extends over 15 amino acids. From germline, CDR1 is SGDLS and CDR2 YYNGEE. The CDR3 spells CASSVGSSGPYEQYF. The CDR3 DNA is TGTGCCAGCAGCGTAGGTTCTAGCGGGCCCTACGAGCAGTACTTC.

The chain carries TRBV2 and TRBJ1-1; tentatively, D is TRBD1 (6 bases). CDR1 and CDR2 from the germline V gene are SNHLY and FYNNEI. The CDR3 spans 13 residues. Trimming took off 7 bases at V and 5 bases at J, with 14 bases between the two ends. This CDR3 reads CASTEERGTEAFF. CDR3 bases: TGTGCCAGCACGGAGGAGAGGGGGACTGAAGCTTTCTTT.